Listed below are T cell receptor beta chains from one sample, sequenced in a study of blood T cell repertoires in COVID-19. Using immunoSEQ multiplex PCR, the repertoire was profiled, and TCRdb retains in-frame clones only, with some absent. The sample records almost 250,000 clones, roughly nine tenths being singletons. The source material was peripheral blood. The receptors were sampled from a woman aged 55-75 years who had recovered from COVID-19. CDR3s include the opening cysteine and the closing phenylalanine or tryptophan. Each record gives: V gene, J gene, clone size, D gene, CDR3 protein, CDR3 DNA. D genes are given only for firm matches. Where a row states a size, it is once, few, many or the class of an expanded clone; other rows omit it.

TRBV14	TRBJ2-7	NA	NA	CASSQEAAGAYEQYF	TGTGCCAGCAGCCAAGAAGCCGCCGGAGCCTACGAGCAGTACTTC
TRBV6-1	TRBJ1-6	NA	NA	CASSEKGLYNSPLHF	TGTGCCAGCAGTGAAAAGGGACTCTATAATTCACCCCTCCACTTT
TRBV28	TRBJ2-1	NA	TRBD2	CASYRGGGYNEQFF	TGTGCCAGTTACCGGGGGGGAGGCTACAATGAGCAGTTCTTC
TRBV19	TRBJ1-2	NA	TRBD1	CASSRSTGIYGYTF	TGTGCCAGTAGTAGGTCGACAGGGATCTATGGCTACACCTTC
TRBV2	TRBJ2-1	NA	TRBD2	CASSYSSGGKFF	TGTGCCAGCAGTTATTCTAGCGGGGGGAAGTTCTTC
TRBV7-8	TRBJ1-4	NA	TRBD1	CASSKPPTGFEKLFF	TGTGCCAGCAGCAAACCCCCGACAGGGTTTGAAAAACTGTTTTTT
TRBV5-1	TRBJ1-2	NA	TRBD1	CASSSTPDRAIYGYTF	TGCGCCAGCAGCTCCACTCCGGACAGGGCAATCTATGGCTACACCTTC
TRBV10-3	TRBJ2-7	once	TRBD2	CAISEGAGELTYEQYF	TGTGCCATCAGTGAGGGAGCGGGGGAGTTAACCTACGAGCAGTACTTC
TRBV19	TRBJ2-1	NA	NA	CASSSSGRNHNEQFF	TGTGCCAGTAGTTCCTCGGGGAGGAACCACAATGAGCAGTTCTTC
TRBV27	TRBJ1-2	NA	NA	CASSLSLQTVLHGYTF	TGTGCCAGCAGTTTGTCCCTCCAAACGGTACTACATGGCTACACCTTC
TRBV15	TRBJ2-5	few	NA	CATSRPRALQETQYF	TGTGCCACCAGCAGGCCCAGGGCCCTCCAAGAGACCCAGTACTTC
TRBV6-5	TRBJ1-2	many	TRBD1	CASAWDRGSIYGYTF	TGTGCCAGCGCTTGGGACAGGGGCTCTATATATGGCTACACCTTC
TRBV7-9	TRBJ1-1	NA	NA	CASSVSLMTEAFF	TGTGCCAGCAGCGTGTCACTGATGACTGAAGCTTTCTTT
TRBV5-1	TRBJ2-1	NA	TRBD1	CASSLRGGSYNEQFF	TGCGCCAGCAGCTTGAGAGGGGGCTCTTACAATGAGCAGTTCTTC
TRBV5-1	TRBJ2-5	NA	NA	CASSQPGQETQYF	TGCGCCAGCAGTCAACCGGGACAAGAGACCCAGTACTTC
TRBV7-8	TRBJ1-3	few	NA	CASSPSGSRSGNTIYF	TGTGCCAGCAGCCCCAGCGGCAGCCGCTCTGGAAACACCATATATTTT
TRBV5-1	TRBJ1-6	once	TRBD1	CASASGQGYSPLHF	TGCGCCAGTGCGTCAGGACAGGGTTATTCACCCCTCCACTTT
TRBV6-6	TRBJ1-1	NA	NA	CASRPQDTEAFF	TGTGCCAGCAGGCCCCAGGACACTGAAGCTTTCTTT
TRBV5-5	TRBJ2-7	NA	NA	CASSNFLRRLSHEQYF	TGTGCCAGCAGCAACTTCCTCCGGAGACTGTCCCACGAGCAGTACTTC
TRBV10-3	TRBJ1-1	NA	NA	CAIGSRGENTEAFF	TGTGCCATCGGGTCGCGGGGCGAGAACACTGAAGCTTTCTTT
TRBV7-2	TRBJ2-5	NA	TRBD1	CASSLDFVRGRSQYF	TGTGCCAGCAGCTTAGATTTTGTCAGGGGGCGATCCCAGTACTTC
TRBV5-6	TRBJ1-4	NA	NA	CASSFGAVNEKLFF	TGTGCCAGCAGCTTTGGGGCAGTGAATGAAAAACTGTTTTTT
TRBV7-9	TRBJ1-2	NA	NA	CASSLANQGGYGYTF	TGTGCCAGCAGCTTAGCGAACCAGGGCGGCTATGGCTACACCTTC
TRBV19	TRBJ2-2	NA	TRBD1	CACQGANTGELFF	TGTGCTTGTCAGGGGGCGAACACCGGGGAGCTGTTTTTT
TRBV6-6	TRBJ2-5	NA	NA	CASVGSETQYF	TGTGCCAGCGTTGGCTCAGAGACCCAGTACTTC
TRBV5-1	TRBJ1-2	NA	TRBD1	CASSLASTGSNYGYTF	TGCGCCAGCAGCTTGGCCTCGACAGGGTCGAACTATGGCTACACCTTC
TRBV5-4	TRBJ1-6	NA	NA	CASSWGEGSSYNSPLHF	TGTGCCAGCAGCTGGGGGGAGGGAAGCTCCTATAATTCACCCCTCCACTTT
TRBV24-1	TRBJ1-1	NA	NA	CATSGYTVEENTEAFF	TGTGCCACCAGTGGTTACACGGTCGAGGAGAACACTGAAGCTTTCTTT
TRBV2	TRBJ2-7	NA	NA	CASGGTLDYEQYF	TGTGCCAGCGGGGGGACCCTTGACTACGAGCAGTACTTC
TRBV6-2/TRBV6-3	TRBJ2-3	few	NA	CASSRTRGSGTQYF	TGTGCCAGCAGTCGAACACGAGGGAGTGGTACGCAGTATTTT
TRBV7-2	TRBJ2-1	few	TRBD2	CASSLAGGSSEQFF	TGTGCCAGCAGCCTAGCGGGGGGGAGCAGTGAGCAGTTCTTC
TRBV12-2	TRBJ2-6	NA	NA	CASRPGQEDSGANVLTF	TGTGCAAGTCGCCCCGGACAGGAAGACTCTGGGGCCAACGTCCTGACTTTC
TRBV28	TRBJ1-5	NA	TRBD1	CAVGGGNQPQHF	TGTGCCGTAGGGGGCGGCAATCAGCCCCAGCATTTT
TRBV5-4	TRBJ2-3	few	NA	CASSLASDTDTQYF	TGTGCCAGCAGCCTCGCTAGCGACACAGATACGCAGTATTTT
TRBV6-5	TRBJ2-3	NA	NA	CATALNSDTQYF	TGTGCCACCGCCCTCAACAGCGATACGCAGTATTTT
TRBV4-3	TRBJ1-4	NA	NA	CASSQSSRGWEKLFF	TGCGCCAGCAGCCAGTCGAGCAGGGGTTGGGAAAAACTGTTTTTT
TRBV18	TRBJ1-3	few	NA	CASQPEARVGNTIYF	TGTGCCAGCCAACCCGAAGCCAGGGTTGGAAACACCATATATTTT
TRBV15	TRBJ1-6	NA	TRBD1	CATSRGGTDSPLHF	TGTGCCACCAGCAGAGGGGGGACAGATTCACCCCTCCACTTT
TRBV2	TRBJ2-5	once	TRBD2	CASSTSGGSEETQYF	TGTGCCAGCAGTACTAGCGGGGGGTCCGAAGAGACCCAGTACTTC
TRBV5-1	TRBJ2-1	NA	TRBD1	CASSFTGTGGREQFF	TGCGCCAGCAGCTTCACCGGGACAGGGGGTCGTGAGCAGTTCTTC
TRBV7-2	TRBJ1-5	few	NA	CASSQLGGLSNQPQHF	TGTGCCAGCAGCCAGCTGGGGGGACTAAGCAATCAGCCCCAGCATTTT
TRBV6-5	TRBJ1-1	NA	TRBD1	CASRLARDSTAEAFF	TGTGCCAGCAGATTAGCCCGGGACAGCACTGCTGAAGCTTTCTTT
TRBV4-2	TRBJ1-6	NA	TRBD1	CASSRPTYRGLDPLHF	TGTGCCAGCAGCCGCCCTACCTACAGGGGGCTGGACCCCCTCCACTTT
TRBV29-1	TRBJ1-1	NA	TRBD1	CSVGPPGQGAEAFF	TGCAGCGTTGGCCCGCCGGGACAGGGGGCTGAAGCTTTCTTT